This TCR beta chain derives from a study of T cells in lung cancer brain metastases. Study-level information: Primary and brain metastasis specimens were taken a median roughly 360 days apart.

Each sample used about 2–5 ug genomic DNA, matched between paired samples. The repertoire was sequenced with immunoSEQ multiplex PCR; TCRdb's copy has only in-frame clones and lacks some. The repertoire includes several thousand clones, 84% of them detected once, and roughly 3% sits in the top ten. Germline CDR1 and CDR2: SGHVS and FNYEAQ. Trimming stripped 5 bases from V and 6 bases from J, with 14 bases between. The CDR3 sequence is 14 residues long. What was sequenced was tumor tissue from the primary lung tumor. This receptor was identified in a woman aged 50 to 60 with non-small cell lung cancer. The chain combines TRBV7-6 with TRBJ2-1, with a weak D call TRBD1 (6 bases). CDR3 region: CASSIGGVSNEQFF. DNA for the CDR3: TGTGCCAGCAGCATTGGGGGCGTGAGCAATGAGCAGTTCTTC.